This T cell receptor (beta chain) was captured by sequencing in a study of beta chain features in type 1 diabetes. Broader study findings: In every one of the four CD4+ subsets, TCRB CDR3s were moderately but significantly shorter in Type 1 diabetes patients.

As regards this clone: Antigen specificity is unknown.

What was sequenced were expressed TCRB transcripts, since all of the isolated RNA had been reverse transcribed. TCRdb's copy holds only in-frame clones and misses some; the assay was immunoSEQ multiplex PCR. The data show some 290,000 clones, with around 24% seen just once and about 0.012% held by the top ten. Germline V lookup: CDR1 MGHDK, CDR2 SYGVNS. CDR3 size: 13 residues. V lost 8 bases, J lost 0 bases, and 8 bases lay in between. The rearrangement links TRBV25-1 to TRBJ2-1; D uncertain. The sequencing input was naive CD4+ T cells from blood. The receptor was derived from a woman younger than 45 with type 1 diabetes. The DNA of the CDR3 is TGTGCCAGCTCCGAGAGCTCCTACAATGAGCAGTTCTTC. Residues: CASSESSYNEQFF.